This TCR beta chain originates from a study of cytomegalovirus exposure and HLA in healthy donors (dated by TCRdb to the late 2010s). General notes on the study: An earlier analysis of some 620 of the donors reported 276 Gb of sequence data and around 100 million unique TCR beta sequences obtained from 150 million to 200 million T cells. An early release covering roughly 600 HLA-typed donors comprised about 300 gigabases of sequencing data and approximately 85 million unique TCR sequences. Of the 398 genotyped donors, less than 85% were placed in the genetic ancestry cluster associated with self-reported Caucasian donors. The study was designed to test whether signatures of past pathogen exposure could be identified by cataloging public T cell receptors. Using immunosequencing, the study profiled T cell repertoires from approximately 700 subjects and related those repertoires to cytomegalovirus serostatus. Along with the roughly 700-subject first cohort, a separate validation cohort of over a hundred different subjects was used. High-throughput TCR immunosequencing, statistical association of individual TCRs with disease status, and machine learning were combined to predict cytomegalovirus infection status. A later analysis re-examined previously published TCR beta repertoires from about 700 donors and added high-resolution HLA genotyping to investigate patterns of TCR occurrence. Rather than using new phenotypic data, the later analysis identified candidate immune exposures from TCR beta sequences and from how often those sequences occurred across donors. An earlier analysis of 500 to 650 of the donors applied high-throughput TCR beta sequencing to assess whether each TCR beta V gene segment acted as functional or pseudogenic. Donor age, sex, ethnicity and CMV serostatus were compiled alongside the repertoire data. A later genetic analysis used genome-wide SNP genotypes for about 65% of the 666 donors, treating that subset as a discovery cohort. All discovery cohort repertoires had been generated using a single sequencing platform. HLA typing covered class I and class II loci at four-digit resolution. Typing coverage differed by locus: A, B, C, DRB1 and DQB1 were typed in roughly 620-640 donors, DQA1 in approximately 520, DPA1 in 600 to 610, and DPB1 in around 490. Four to six DR-DQ haplotypes were handled as single units for association and clustering, since linkage in the cohort was strong. On average, about 200,000 unique TCR beta nucleotide sequences were sequenced per donor among roughly 430 genotyped donors of the cohort, with around 19% of those sequences being non-productive.

The cohort comprised fewer than 750 healthy bone marrow donors. Cohort members were all nominally healthy when sampled, although unrecorded immune exposures were likely present. The donor was CMV seronegative and was included in the group of under 450 seronegative cohort members. Every donor gave a peripheral blood sample, and the peripheral blood mononuclear cells from that sample were used for TCR beta sequencing. Genomic DNA extraction from the blood cell samples was performed with the Qiagen DNeasy Blood Extraction Kit. This clone was seen more than once but under ten times. What this receptor recognizes is not known. The input lacks base qualities; no much larger clone sits a single base away. V is cut back by 5 bases and J by 0 bases, with 10 bases in the junction unmatched. CDR1 and CDR2 were assigned from the germline V gene as ENHRY and SYGVKD. The CDR3, cysteine through phenylalanine, is 17 amino acids long. Of the read, only the CDR3 DNA is kept; its 51 bases are in frame from base 1.

Results the study describes overall, beyond this receptor: The sequencing pipeline was judged likely to have produced a cluster of highly shared sequence variants as a technical artifact. The cohort was sequenced for TCR beta chains only, and without alpha or paired-chain data the features that could be detected were limited. Cytomegalovirus status was reported to be diagnosed by the classifier with high specificity and sensitivity in both the original and validation cohorts. Compared with the roughly 710-donor mean, donors in an Asian-associated ancestry cluster had fewer N-insertions in productive TCRs, according to a later genetic analysis. A total of 164 TCR beta chains were listed by the study as associated with cytomegalovirus. The earlier analysis of some 560 of the donors excluded approximately 17 rarely observed V segments, including chromosome 9 orphons, because counts were too low. In a later analysis, most CMV-associated TCR beta chains were found to appear HLA-restricted, with HLA associations seemingly driven largely by CMV exposure. A later genetic analysis associated a missense DCLRE1C variant with V-gene and J-gene trimming of TCR beta chains, and an independent cohort replicated the association. Three of the identified cytomegalovirus-associated TCR beta chains were confirmed in vitro to be specific for cytomegalovirus antigens. Compared with equally common non-associated chains, HLA-associated TCR beta chains in a later analysis were more clonally expanded and had lower generation probabilities. Roughly uniform sequencing depth across donors was assumed in presence/absence analyses, although this assumption may not hold. CMV serostatus was the only immune exposure information available for the cohort. Correlated functional status among segregating V segments might be attributable to linkage disequilibrium, but an unknown experimental factor could not be ruled out. A further reported finding was that TCR beta sequences accurately predicted the HLA-A and HLA-B alleles for most subjects in the first cohort. A later analysis reported that several top co-occurrence clusters appeared linked to parvovirus B19, influenza, CMV and Epstein-Barr virus. It was suggested by the authors that the approach could potentially be generalized to other disease states and immunological phenotypes. Specific HLA alleles were associated with 15,000 to 20,000 TCR beta sequences at a false discovery rate of 0.05 in a later analysis. When HLA alleles, especially DR and DQ, strongly co-occurred, attributing TCR associations to individual alleles was difficult. In an earlier analysis of roughly 560 of the donors, most TCR beta V segments were observed in productive rearrangements about 90% or about 30% of the time, broadly matching IMGT annotations. Because HLA typing was unavailable for some donors at each locus, only the typed subset was used in association tests. Across donors, most TCR sequences were observed very rarely, whereas some public TCRs were present in many individuals. In a later analysis, TCR association rates were found to vary across HLA loci, with the most associated TCRs seen for DRB1 alleles and the fewest for HLA-C alleles. Some IMGT-functional V segments, including TRBV6-2 and TRBV6-3, could not be distinguished by the 87-base-pair reads and were therefore excluded.

Libraries were prepared through the immunoSEQ multiplex PCR assay. For the multiplex PCR, a mixture combining 60 forward primers for TCR Vbeta segments and 13 reverse primers for TCR Jbeta segments was used. Amplification of the CDR3 region of rearranged TCR beta genes was performed with a multiplex PCR assay on genomic DNA. Amplified TCR beta libraries were sequenced as 87-base-pair reads on the Illumina HiSeq System. The paper's processing steps were these. A later analysis tallied some 79 million unique TCR beta chains across the roughly 610 repertoires, and roughly 11 million of those chains were shared by two or more donors. A nearest-neighbor algorithm error-corrected the raw reads and collapsed the reads into unique sequences, merging closely related sequences to remove PCR and sequencing errors. V, D and J gene segments were assigned by aligning CDR3 sequences to IMGT reference sequences. For a sequence to be retained, a match of at least six nucleotides was required to both a V gene segment and a J gene segment. A rearrangement counted as productive if the CDR3 had no stop codons and remained in frame with V and J, and every other rearrangement counted as non-productive. Following IMGT convention, CDR3 was defined as the stretch from the second conserved V-encoded cysteine up to the conserved J-encoded phenylalanine. Sequences without an unambiguous match to a single V gene segment were excluded from the earlier analysis of several hundred of the donors. In an earlier analysis of 450 to 750 of the donors, a V segment was called functional when productive rearrangements were above 56.7%, and segregating when the standard deviation between donors exceeded 5%. To diagnose cytomegalovirus status from the catalog of TCR beta chain sequences, a statistical classification framework was built. In a later analysis, V and J genes were assigned by comparing TCR nucleotide sequences against IMGT/GENE-DB human TR gene sequences. The TCRdist pipeline was used in a later analysis to assign CDR3 sequences and most-parsimonious VDJ recombination scenarios. In a later analysis, every TCR beta chain was defined by the combination of its CDR3 amino acid sequence and its V-gene family, and reads without a unique V-gene family were dropped. In a later analysis, 450 to 600 highly shared, low-generation-probability nucleotide sequences were removed to address suspected cross-contamination and a sequencing artifact. For each public chain, a later analysis derived a clonal expansion index from normalized ranks of inferred template counts within each repertoire. In a later analysis, generation probabilities were computed with a VDJ recombination model fitted to out-of-frame rearrangements, and the resulting probabilities were checked against IGoR. A later analysis scored TCR-TCR, TCR-HLA and TCR-CMV co-occurrence with hypergeometric tests, applying a repertoire-size bias correction to TCR pairs. To estimate false discovery rates, a later analysis permuted the HLA or CMV assignments 20 times. In a later analysis, co-occurring TCRs were grouped using DBSCAN, and TCRdist sequence similarity was added for clustering within HLA-allele-positive subsets. For co-occurrence clustering, repertoires with fewer than 30,000 or more than 120,000 public chains were excluded, along with 4 to 6 repertoires with anomalous nucleotide sharing. Not all clones reach the TCRdb copy of this immuneACCESS table, which keeps in-frame sequences only. Checked studies attribute under half of the gap to unresolved V genes and leave the rest unexplained. Clone size and V and J calls were adopted from that table, with D and trimming inferred from the DNA. The sample has roughly 73,000 clones on record, around 85% of them singletons. The top ten clones comprise roughly 2.3% of the sample.

Sequenced material: PBMCs. The V and J genes are TRBV10-3 and TRBJ2-3; 8 nucleotides in the junction match TRBD1. The receptor was isolated from a woman aged 50 to 60 in good health and CMV-seronegative. DNA sequence: TGTGCCATCAGTACGAAGATGGACAGGGAAAGCACAGATACGCAGTATTTT. The resulting protein is CAISTKMDRESTDTQYF.